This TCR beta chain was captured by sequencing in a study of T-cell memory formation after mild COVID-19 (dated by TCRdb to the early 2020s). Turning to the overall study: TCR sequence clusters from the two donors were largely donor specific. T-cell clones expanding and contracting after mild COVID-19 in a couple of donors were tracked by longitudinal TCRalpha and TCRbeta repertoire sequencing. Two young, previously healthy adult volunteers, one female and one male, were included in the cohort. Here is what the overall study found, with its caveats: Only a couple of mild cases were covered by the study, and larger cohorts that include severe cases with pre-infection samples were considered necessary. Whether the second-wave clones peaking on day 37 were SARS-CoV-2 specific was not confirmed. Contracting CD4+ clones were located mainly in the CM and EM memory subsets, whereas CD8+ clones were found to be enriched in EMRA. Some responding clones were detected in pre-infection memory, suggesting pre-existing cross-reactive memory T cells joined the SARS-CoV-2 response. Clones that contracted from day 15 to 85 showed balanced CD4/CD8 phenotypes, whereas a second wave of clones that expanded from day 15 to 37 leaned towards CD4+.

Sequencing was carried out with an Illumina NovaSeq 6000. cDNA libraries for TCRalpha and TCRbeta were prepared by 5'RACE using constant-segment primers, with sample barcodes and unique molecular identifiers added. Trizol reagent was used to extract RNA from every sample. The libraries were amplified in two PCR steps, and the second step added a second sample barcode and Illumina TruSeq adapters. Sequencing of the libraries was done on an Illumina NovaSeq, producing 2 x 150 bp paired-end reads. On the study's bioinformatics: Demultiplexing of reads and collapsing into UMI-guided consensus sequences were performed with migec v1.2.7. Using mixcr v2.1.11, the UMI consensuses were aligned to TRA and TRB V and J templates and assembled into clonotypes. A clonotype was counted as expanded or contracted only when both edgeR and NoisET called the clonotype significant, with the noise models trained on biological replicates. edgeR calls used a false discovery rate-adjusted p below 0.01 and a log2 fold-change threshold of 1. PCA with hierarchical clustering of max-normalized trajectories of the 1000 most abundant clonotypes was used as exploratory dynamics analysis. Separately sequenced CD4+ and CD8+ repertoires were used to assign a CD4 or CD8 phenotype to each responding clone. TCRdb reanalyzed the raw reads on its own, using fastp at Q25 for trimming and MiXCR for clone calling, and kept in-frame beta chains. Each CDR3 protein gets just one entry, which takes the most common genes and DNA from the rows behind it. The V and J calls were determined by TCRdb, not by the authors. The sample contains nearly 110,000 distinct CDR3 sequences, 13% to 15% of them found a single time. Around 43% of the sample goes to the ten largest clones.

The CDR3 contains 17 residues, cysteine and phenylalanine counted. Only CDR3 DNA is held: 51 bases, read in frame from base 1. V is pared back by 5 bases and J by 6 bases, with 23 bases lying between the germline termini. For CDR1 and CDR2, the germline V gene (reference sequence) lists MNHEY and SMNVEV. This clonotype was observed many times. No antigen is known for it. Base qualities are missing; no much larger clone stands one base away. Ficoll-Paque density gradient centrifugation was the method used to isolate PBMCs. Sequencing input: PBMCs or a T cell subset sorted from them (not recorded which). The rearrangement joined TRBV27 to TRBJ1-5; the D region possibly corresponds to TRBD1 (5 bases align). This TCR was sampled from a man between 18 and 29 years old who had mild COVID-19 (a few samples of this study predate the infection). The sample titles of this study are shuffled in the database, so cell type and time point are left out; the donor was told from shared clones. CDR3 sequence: CASSSTSGVSFGQPQHF. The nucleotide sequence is TGTGCCAGCAGTAGCACCTCGGGGGTCTCCTTCGGTCAGCCCCAGCATTTT.